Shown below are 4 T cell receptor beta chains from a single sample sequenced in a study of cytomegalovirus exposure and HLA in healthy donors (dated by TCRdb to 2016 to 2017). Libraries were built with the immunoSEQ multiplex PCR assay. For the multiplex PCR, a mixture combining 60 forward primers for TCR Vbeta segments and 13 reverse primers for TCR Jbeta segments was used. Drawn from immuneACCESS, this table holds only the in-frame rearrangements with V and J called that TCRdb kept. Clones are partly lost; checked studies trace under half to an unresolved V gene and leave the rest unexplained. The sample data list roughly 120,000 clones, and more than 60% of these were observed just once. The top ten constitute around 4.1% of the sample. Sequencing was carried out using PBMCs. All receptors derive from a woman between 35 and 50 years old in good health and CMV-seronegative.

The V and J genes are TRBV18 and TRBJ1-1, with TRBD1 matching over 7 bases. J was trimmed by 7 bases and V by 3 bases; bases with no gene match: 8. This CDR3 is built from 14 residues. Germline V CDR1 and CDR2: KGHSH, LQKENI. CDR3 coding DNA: TGTGCCAGCTCACCTTCTGTTGGGACAGTTGAAGCTTTCTTT. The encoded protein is CASSPSVGTVEAFF.

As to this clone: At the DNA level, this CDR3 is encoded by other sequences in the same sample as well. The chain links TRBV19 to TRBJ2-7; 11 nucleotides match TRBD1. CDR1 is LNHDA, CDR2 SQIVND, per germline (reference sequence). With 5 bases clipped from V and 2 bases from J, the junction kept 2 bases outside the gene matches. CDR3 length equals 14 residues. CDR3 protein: CASSPGQGAYEQYF. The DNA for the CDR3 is TGTGCCAGTAGTCCGGGACAGGGGGCCTACGAGCAGTACTTC.

CDR3 coding DNA: TGTGCCAGCACCCTGCGGGCAGGGGAGTACTATGGCTACACCTTC. It is translated as CASTLRAGEYYGYTF. The V and J genes are TRBV6-6 and TRBJ1-2; tentative D call: TRBD1 (6 bases). Deletions cut 7 bases from V and 3 bases from J, with 18 bases between. This CDR3 comprises 15 residues. CDR1 is MNHNY, CDR2 SVGAGI, per germline (reference sequence).

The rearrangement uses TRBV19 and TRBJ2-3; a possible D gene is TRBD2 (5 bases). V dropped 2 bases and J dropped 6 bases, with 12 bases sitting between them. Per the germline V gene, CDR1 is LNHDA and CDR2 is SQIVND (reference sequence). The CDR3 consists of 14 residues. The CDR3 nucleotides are TGTGCCAGTAGTATAAGAGGGTCAGCGGATACGCAGTATTTT. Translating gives CASSIRGSADTQYF.